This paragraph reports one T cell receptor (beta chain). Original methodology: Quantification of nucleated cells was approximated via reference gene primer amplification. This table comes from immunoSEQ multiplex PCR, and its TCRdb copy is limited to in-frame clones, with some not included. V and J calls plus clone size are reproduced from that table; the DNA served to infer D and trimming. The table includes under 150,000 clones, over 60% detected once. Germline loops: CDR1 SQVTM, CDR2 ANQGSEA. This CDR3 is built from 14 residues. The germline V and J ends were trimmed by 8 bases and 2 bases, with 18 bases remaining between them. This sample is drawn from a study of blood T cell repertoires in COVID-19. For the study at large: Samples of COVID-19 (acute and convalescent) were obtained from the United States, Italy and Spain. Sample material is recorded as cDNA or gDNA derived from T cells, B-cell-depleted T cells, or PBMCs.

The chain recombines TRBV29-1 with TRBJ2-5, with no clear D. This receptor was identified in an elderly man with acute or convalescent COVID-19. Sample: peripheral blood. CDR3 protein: CSLKAGPDQETQYF. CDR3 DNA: TGCAGCCTGAAGGCAGGCCCTGATCAAGAGACCCAGTACTTC.